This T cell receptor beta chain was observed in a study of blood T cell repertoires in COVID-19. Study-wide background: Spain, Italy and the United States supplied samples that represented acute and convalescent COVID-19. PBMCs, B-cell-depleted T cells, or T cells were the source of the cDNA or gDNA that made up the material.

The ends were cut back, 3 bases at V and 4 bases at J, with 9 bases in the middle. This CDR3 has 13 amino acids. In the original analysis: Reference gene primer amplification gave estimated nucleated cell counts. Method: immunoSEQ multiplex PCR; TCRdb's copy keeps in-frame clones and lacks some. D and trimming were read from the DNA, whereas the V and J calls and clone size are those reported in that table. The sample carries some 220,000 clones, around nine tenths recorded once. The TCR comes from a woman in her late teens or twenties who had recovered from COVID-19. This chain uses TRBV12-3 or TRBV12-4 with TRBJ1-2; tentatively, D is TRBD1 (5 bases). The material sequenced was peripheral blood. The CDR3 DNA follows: TGTGCCAGCAGTTTTGGGGCATTCTATGGCTACACCTTC. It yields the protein CASSFGAFYGYTF.